These 13 T cell receptor beta chains came from one sample sequenced in a study of beta chain features in type 1 diabetes. Every isolated RNA sample was fully reverse transcribed, so sequencing captured expressed TCRB transcripts. Using immunoSEQ multiplex PCR, the repertoire was profiled, and TCRdb retains in-frame clones only, with some absent. The sample has hundreds of thousands of clones; over 9.5% are singletons. The sample comprised naive CD4+ T cells from blood. These receptors all stem from a man between 18 and 35 years old in good health.

Only a few counts were recorded for this clone. This sequence joins TRBV15 and TRBJ1-4, with D perhaps TRBD1 (5 bases). The CDR3 length is 16 residues. V was shortened by 0 bases and J by 0 bases, with 8 bases between the two germline ends. Germline V gene data show CDR1 as LNHNV and CDR2 as YYDKDF (reference sequence). The CDR3 DNA reads TGTGCCACCAGCAGAGATATGACAGCAACTAATGAAAAACTGTTTTTT. Its protein product is CATSRDMTATNEKLFF.

This clone was counted only a few times. This chain links TRBV5-1 with TRBJ2-7; tentative D call: TRBD1 (5 bases). The ends were cut back, 3 bases at V and 2 bases at J, with 12 bases in the middle. Germline CDR1 and CDR2: SGHRS and YFSETQ. This CDR3 is built from 14 residues. The CDR3: CASSSDNWTYEQYF. In DNA form, the CDR3 reads TGCGCCAGCAGCTCGGACAATTGGACCTACGAGCAGTACTTC.

This clone was counted only a few times. V is TRBV2 and J is TRBJ1-2, with D uncertain. V lost 5 bases and J 6 bases, leaving 13 bases between the germline ends. In germline, CDR1 is SNHLY, CDR2 FYNNEI. This CDR3 contains 13 residues. CDR3 DNA sequence: TGTGCCAGCAGTAACCAGCAGAGGGATGGCTACACCTTC. It codes for CASSNQQRDGYTF. Complete variable domain (other parts from reference TRBV2 and TRBJ1-2): EPEVTQTPSHQVTQMGQEVILRCVPISNHLYFYWYRQILGQKVEFLVSFYNNEISEKSEIFDDQFSVERPDGSNFTLKIRSTKLEDSAMYFCASSNQQRDGYTFGSGTRLTVV.

This sequence joins TRBV28 and TRBJ2-3; 9 bases match TRBD1. This CDR3 is built from 17 residues. The germline CDR1 and CDR2 sequences are MDHEN and SYDVKM. Trimming cost V 4 bases and J 3 bases; bases outside gene matches: 11. The CDR3 spells CASSSGPGTGKTDTQYF. CDR3 sequence (DNA): TGTGCCAGCAGTTCGGGGCCCGGGACAGGGAAAACAGATACGCAGTATTTT.

The V and J genes are TRBV29-1 and TRBJ2-2; D is perhaps TRBD1 (5 bases). V was shortened by 4 bases and J by 6 bases, with 12 bases between the two germline ends. Germline V CDR1 and CDR2: SQVTM, ANQGSEA. The length of the CDR3 is 13 residues. CDR3 in amino acids: CSVAVTGAGELFF. In DNA form, the CDR3 reads TGCAGCGTTGCAGTCACAGGTGCCGGGGAGCTGTTTTTT.

This clone was counted a few times. The chain joins TRBV6-6 to TRBJ2-7; perhaps TRBD2 as D (5 bases). Germline V gene sequence: CDR1 MNHNY, CDR2 SVGAGI (reference sequence). CDR3 length: 12 amino acids. The germline V and J ends were trimmed by 6 bases and 6 bases, with 12 bases remaining between them. The CDR3 loop reads CASSSTSFEQYF. The DNA for the CDR3 is TGTGCCAGCAGCTCCACTAGTTTCGAGCAGTACTTC.

The chain has TRBV15 and TRBJ1-4; TRBD1 matches 9 bases. Per germline, CDR1 LNHNV and CDR2 YYDKDF (reference sequence). The CDR3 is 15 amino acids. Unmatched junction bases numbered 6, after V lost 5 bases and J lost 5 bases. CDR3 protein: CATSLRGTGNEKLFF. For the CDR3, the DNA is TGTGCCACCAGCCTGAGGGGGACAGGGAATGAAAAACTGTTTTTT.

The chain links TRBV5-4 to TRBJ1-2; D not certain. V was trimmed by 0 bases and J by 7 bases, leaving 10 bases between them. The CDR3 spans 13 residues. Germline CDR1 reads SGHNT; CDR2 reads YYREEE (reference sequence). CDR3 sequence (DNA): TGTGCCAGCAGCTTGGTCGGGGTTTCTGGCTACACCTTC. It is translated as CASSLVGVSGYTF.

Only a few counts were recorded for this clone. The chain links TRBV2 to TRBJ2-4, with D tentatively TRBD2 (5 bases). From germline, CDR1 is SNHLY and CDR2 FYNNEI. This CDR3 has 14 residues. The V end was cut by 10 bases, the J end by 0 bases, with 13 bases between. The CDR3 region is CATRRGLAKNIQYF. CDR3 sequence (DNA): TGTGCCACCAGACGAGGGCTAGCCAAAAACATTCAGTACTTC.

This clone was seen a few times. DNA for the CDR3: TGCAGCGTGAGGGGGGGGGCGCGTGGCTACACCTTC. It yields the protein CSVRGGARGYTF. The V call is TRBV29-1, the J call TRBJ1-2; D may be TRBD1 (6 bases). CDR1 and CDR2 (germline): SQVTM, ANQGSEA. The CDR3 spans 12 residues. The germline V and J ends were trimmed by 6 bases and 7 bases, with 15 bases remaining between them.

This clone came up a few times. The chain uses TRBV7-3 and TRBJ2-1; 7 bases are shared with TRBD2. Germline trimming cut 4 bases from V and 1 base from J; bases unmatched to any gene: 4. Germline CDR1 and CDR2: SGHTA and FQGTGA. The CDR3 is made up of 15 amino acids. CDR3 sequence reads: CASSSLGGSYNEQFF. The CDR3 DNA follows: TGTGCCAGCAGCTCCCTCGGGGGGTCCTACAATGAGCAGTTCTTC.

A few counts support this clone. This sequence joins TRBV25-1 and TRBJ1-2; a possible D gene is TRBD1 (5 bases). The V gene lost 5 bases and the J gene lost 2 bases, with 9 bases spanning the gap. Germline V CDR1 and CDR2: MGHDK, SYGVNS. The CDR3 loop spans 13 amino acids. CDR3 bases: TGTGCCAGCAGTAAAGCAGGGAACTATGGCTACACCTTC. It specifies CASSKAGNYGYTF.

The V and J genes are TRBV28 and TRBJ1-6, with 8 bases that match TRBD1. Germline-derived CDR1 and CDR2 are MDHEN and SYDVKM. With 5 bases clipped from V and 5 bases from J, the junction kept 2 bases outside the gene matches. The CDR3 extends over 14 amino acids. The CDR3 reads CASSPTGDNSPLHF. The CDR3 DNA reads as TGTGCCAGCAGTCCGACAGGGGATAATTCACCCCTCCACTTT.